This TCR beta chain is drawn from a study of blood T cell repertoires in COVID-19. From germline, CDR1 is SGHRS and CDR2 YFSETQ. The CDR3 is 16 amino acids. V lost 0 bases to trimming and J lost 3 bases, with 13 bases between them. Allocation to cohorts depended on clinical history reported by the participants. TCRdb's table, derived via immunoSEQ multiplex PCR, lists solely in-frame clones and lacks some. This table has a few hundred thousand clones, less than 90% appearing once. The sample comprised PBMCs or T cells enriched from blood (not recorded which). The J gene is TRBJ1-3, the V gene TRBV5-1; D not resolved. This sequence was found in a young woman who had been exposed to COVID-19. CDR3: CASSLAPGSDGNTIYF. The CDR3 DNA is TGCGCCAGCAGCTTGGCCCCGGGGTCAGATGGAAACACCATATATTTT. The whole variable domain, remainder taken from reference TRBV5-1 and TRBJ1-3, is KAGVTQTPRYLIKTRGQQVTLSCSPISGHRSVSWYQQTPGQGLQFLFEYFSETQRNKGNFPGRFSGRQFSNSRSEMNVSTLELGDSALYLCASSLAPGSDGNTIYFGEGSWLTVV.